Listed below are T cell receptor beta chains from one sample, sequenced in a study of beta chain features in type 1 diabetes. Assay used: immunoSEQ multiplex PCR; TCRdb lists only in-frame clones, some missing. The sample contains more than 300,000 clones, about 15% of which appear only once. Input material: naive CD4+ T cells from blood. The receptors were sampled from a woman younger than 35 in good health. CDR3s include the opening cysteine and the closing phenylalanine or tryptophan. D genes are given only for firm matches. Clone size is shown for a subset of rows, as once, few, many or a class of expanded clone.

cdr3_length: 16
j_call: TRBJ1-4
d_call: TRBD1
clone_size: few
v_call: TRBV25-1
cdr3_nt: TGTGCCAGCAGTGAATTTACCGGGACAGGAAATGAAAAACTGTTTTTT
cdr3_aa: CASSEFTGTGNEKLFF

cdr3_length: 12
j_call: TRBJ2-5
d_call: TRBD1
clone_size: few
v_call: TRBV29-1
cdr3_nt: TGCAGCGCTTCGGGGACAGCGATGGACCAGTACTTC
cdr3_aa: CSASGTAMDQYF

cdr3_length: 13
j_call: TRBJ2-7
d_call: .
clone_size: .
v_call: TRBV18
cdr3_nt: TGTGCCAGCTCACCCCCCGGGGACTACGAGCAGTACTTC
cdr3_aa: CASSPPGDYEQYF

cdr3_length: 14
j_call: TRBJ1-4
d_call: .
clone_size: .
v_call: TRBV7-8
cdr3_nt: TGTGCCAGCAGCCCGTTAGCAACTAATGAAAAACTGTTTTTT
cdr3_aa: CASSPLATNEKLFF

cdr3_length: 15
j_call: TRBJ2-7
d_call: TRBD2
clone_size: .
v_call: TRBV5-1
cdr3_nt: TGCGCCAGCAGCTTGAGGCTAGCGGGAGTAGTCGAGCAGTACTTC
cdr3_aa: CASSLRLAGVVEQYF

cdr3_length: 14
j_call: TRBJ2-7
d_call: .
clone_size: .
v_call: TRBV7-2
cdr3_nt: TGTGCCAGCAGCTTTCGACTGGAGGGCTACGAGCAGTACTTC
cdr3_aa: CASSFRLEGYEQYF

cdr3_length: 12
j_call: TRBJ2-5
d_call: .
clone_size: few
v_call: TRBV5-1
cdr3_nt: TGCGCCAGCAGCTTGGTACAGGAGACCCAGTACTTC
cdr3_aa: CASSLVQETQYF

cdr3_length: 13
j_call: TRBJ2-5
d_call: .
clone_size: few
v_call: TRBV29-1
cdr3_nt: TGCAGCGTCCAGAGGACAGTACAAGAGACCCAGTACTTC
cdr3_aa: CSVQRTVQETQYF

cdr3_length: 15
j_call: TRBJ1-5
d_call: .
clone_size: .
v_call: TRBV28
cdr3_nt: TGTGCCAGCAGTTTCCCCCAGTGGCGCAATCAGCCCCAGCATTTT
cdr3_aa: CASSFPQWRNQPQHF

cdr3_length: 13
j_call: TRBJ1-1
d_call: .
clone_size: few
v_call: TRBV28
cdr3_nt: TGTGCCAGCAGTTTATTAGAGGGCCGGGGGGCTTTCTTT
cdr3_aa: CASSLLEGRGAFF

cdr3_length: 16
j_call: TRBJ2-1
d_call: TRBD2
clone_size: few
v_call: TRBV4-2
cdr3_nt: TGTGCCAGCAGCCAATCCGATGGCGGGAGGGTCAATGAGCAGTTCTTC
cdr3_aa: CASSQSDGGRVNEQFF

cdr3_length: 14
j_call: TRBJ2-3
d_call: .
clone_size: .
v_call: TRBV7-2
cdr3_nt: TGTGCCAGCAGCTTACAGGGCAGTCCAGATACGCAGTATTTT
cdr3_aa: CASSLQGSPDTQYF